The clone carrying this TCR beta chain was detected once. CDR1 and CDR2 from the germline V gene are MNHEY and SMNVEV (reference sequence). The ends lost 5 bases at V and 7 bases at J; junction bases unmatched: 13. The CDR3 length is 15 residues. This sample was included in a study of blood T cell repertoires in COVID-19. Across the study: Both acute and convalescent COVID-19 samples were obtained from the United States, Italy and Spain. T cells, B-cell-depleted T cells, or PBMCs supplied cDNA or gDNA.

Per the study methods: Reference gene primers were amplified, and this amplification served to estimate nucleated cell counts. Method: immunoSEQ multiplex PCR; TCRdb's copy keeps in-frame clones and lacks some. V, J and clone size derive from that table, while D and trimming were established from the DNA sequence. This sample has approximately 120,000 clones; about 78% occur once, and the top ten carry around 4%. The V call is TRBV27, the J call TRBJ2-7; 8 bases agree with TRBD2. The source material was peripheral blood. The TCR comes from a human donor in a cohort sampled during active or convalescent COVID-19. The CDR3 protein is CASSKKTAGVREQYF. As DNA, the CDR3 is TGTGCCAGCAGTAAAAAAACAGCGGGGGTTAGGGAGCAGTACTTC.